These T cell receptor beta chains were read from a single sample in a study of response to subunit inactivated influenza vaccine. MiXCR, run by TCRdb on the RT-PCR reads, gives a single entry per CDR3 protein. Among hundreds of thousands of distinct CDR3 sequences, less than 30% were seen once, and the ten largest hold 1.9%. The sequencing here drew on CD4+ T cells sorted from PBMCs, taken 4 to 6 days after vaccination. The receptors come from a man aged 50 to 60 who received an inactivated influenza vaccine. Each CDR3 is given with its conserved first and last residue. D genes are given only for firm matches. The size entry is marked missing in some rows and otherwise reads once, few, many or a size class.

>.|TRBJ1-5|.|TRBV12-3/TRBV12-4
.
CDSSSSGSNQPQHF
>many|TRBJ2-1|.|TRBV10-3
TGTGCCATCACCCCGGGACTCGAGGGTCGCAATGAGCAGTTCTTC
CAITPGLEGRNEQFF
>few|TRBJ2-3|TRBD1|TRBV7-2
TGTGCCAGCAGCCCGCTGGGACAGGGGAGCACAGATACGCAGTATTTT
CASSPLGQGSTDTQYF
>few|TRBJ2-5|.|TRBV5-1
TGCGCCAGCAGCTTGGAGCCAGACCCCACAGAGACCCAGTACTTC
CASSLEPDPTETQYF
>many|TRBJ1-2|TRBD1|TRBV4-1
TGCGCCAGCAGCCTGACAGGGGCCGCAAAAGCAGACTATGGCTACACCTTC
CASSLTGAAKADYGYTF
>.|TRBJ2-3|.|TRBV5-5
TGTGCCAGCAGCTTTCATCTGCGAGATACGCAGTATTTT
CASSFHLRDTQYF
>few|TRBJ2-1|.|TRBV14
TGTGCCAGCAGCCAAGGCAGGGGAGACAATGAGCAGTTCTTC
CASSQGRGDNEQFF
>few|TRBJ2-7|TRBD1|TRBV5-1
TGCGCCAGCAGCACTTTACAGGGGTTAAGCTCCTACGAGCAGTACTTC
CASSTLQGLSSYEQYF
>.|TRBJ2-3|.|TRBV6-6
TGTGCCAGCAGGCTCCACGGGGGAGATACGCAGTATTTT
CASRLHGGDTQYF
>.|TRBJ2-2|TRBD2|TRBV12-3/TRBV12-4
TGTGCCAGCAGTTCTAGCGGGGGGGCGACCGGGGAGCTGTTTTTT
CASSSSGGATGELFF
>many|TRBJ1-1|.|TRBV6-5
TGTGCCAGCAGTTACTCAAACGGGGAAGCTTTCTTT
CASSYSNGEAFF
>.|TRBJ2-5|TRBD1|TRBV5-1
TGCGCCAGCAGATTACCGGGACAGGGCGTTTGGACCCAGTACTTC
CASRLPGQGVWTQYF
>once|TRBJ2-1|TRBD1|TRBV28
TGTGCCAGCAGTTCTTACCGGGACAGAGGGGCTGGGCTCAATGAGCAGTTCTTC
CASSSYRDRGAGLNEQFF
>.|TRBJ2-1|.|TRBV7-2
TGTGCCAGCAGCTTAGGCTATGCGAGCTCCTACAATGAGCAGTTCTTC
CASSLGYASSYNEQFF
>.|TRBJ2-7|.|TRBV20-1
TGCAGTGCTAGCGGTCTTGAAAGATCCGAGCAGTACTTC
CSASGLERSEQYF
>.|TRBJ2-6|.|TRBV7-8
TGTGCCAGCAGCTTTTCGGACTCTGGGGCCAACGTCCTGACTTTC
CASSFSDSGANVLTF
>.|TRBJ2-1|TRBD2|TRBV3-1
TGTGCCAGCAGCCAAAGGCCCCTAGCGGGAGCACACTACAATGAGCAGTTCTTC
CASSQRPLAGAHYNEQFF
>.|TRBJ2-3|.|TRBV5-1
TGCGCCAGCAGCCTTCCCGGGGGTACAGATACGCAGTATTTT
CASSLPGGTDTQYF
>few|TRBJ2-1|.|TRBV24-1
TGTGCCACCAGTGATAACTACTACAATGAGCAGTTCTTC
CATSDNYYNEQFF
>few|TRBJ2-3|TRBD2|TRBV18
TGTGCCAGCTCCGGGACTAGCGGCACAGATACGCAGTATTTT
CASSGTSGTDTQYF
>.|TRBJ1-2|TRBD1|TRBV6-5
TGTGCCAGCAGTTACGGACAGGGGGATCTGTATGGCTACACCTTC
CASSYGQGDLYGYTF
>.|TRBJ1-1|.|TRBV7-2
TGTGCCAGCAGCTCCAGAAACACTGAAGCTTTCTTT
CASSSRNTEAFF
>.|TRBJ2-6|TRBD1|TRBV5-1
TGCGCCAGCAGCCCGGGACAGGGGGTAGGGTCTGGGGCCAACGTCCTGACTTTC
CASSPGQGVGSGANVLTF
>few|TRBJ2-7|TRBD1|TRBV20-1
TGCAGTGCGGTTCCGGGACAGACGCTCTACGAGCAGTACTTC
CSAVPGQTLYEQYF
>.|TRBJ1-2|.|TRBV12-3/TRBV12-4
TGTGCCAGCAACCCGGTGGTAGGTGGCTACACCTTC
CASNPVVGGYTF
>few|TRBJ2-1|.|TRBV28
TGTGCCAGCAGTTTTTTGGGGGCCAATGAGCAGTTCTTC
CASSFLGANEQFF
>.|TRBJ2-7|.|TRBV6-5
TGTGCCAGCAGTTTATCGAGAGATTCCTACGAGCAGTACTTC
CASSLSRDSYEQYF
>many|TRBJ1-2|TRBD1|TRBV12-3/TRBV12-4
TGTGCCAGCAGCTCAGGACAGGGCGGCTACACCTTC
CASSSGQGGYTF
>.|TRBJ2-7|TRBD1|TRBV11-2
TGTGCCAGCAGCTTCGGGACAGGTCTCACCTACGAGCAGTACTTC
CASSFGTGLTYEQYF